This TCR beta chain originates from a study of blood T cells in healthy people across ages. Overall study results and limits: In long-lived donors, naive CD4+ cell counts and diversity exceeded those of aged donors. Lack of knowledge of donor CMV status possibly confounded expanded clonotype changes.

It was approximately 9 milliliters of peripheral blood that were drawn from each donor. Isolation of PBMCs gave at least 6 million cells per sample. Primed by a sample-barcoded 5' primer and a J-beta primer mix, a second PCR proceeded for about 7 to 11 cycles. TCRdb passed the 5' RACE reads through MiXCR, listing each CDR3 protein once. Altogether just under 900,000 distinct CDR3 sequences are present, 25% to 35% being singletons, with the ten largest covering roughly a sixth. Regarding this clonotype: Its antigen remains unidentified.

With 5 bases removed from V and 11 bases from J, the gap between germline ends came to 23 bases. CDR3 length equals 15 residues. The specimen was blood. This receptor was obtained from a woman aged 80 or over in good health. The rearrangement joins TRBV12-3 or TRBV12-4 to TRBJ2-3; D is perhaps TRBD1 or TRBD2 (5 bases each). Here the CDR3 DNA reads TGTGCCAGCAGTAAGGGACGGGGCATAGCAGATGTGCAGTATTTT. It is translated as CASSKGRGIADVQYF.